The entry below gives a single T cell receptor beta chain sequence along with its context. Its cognate antigen is unknown. Profiled with immunoSEQ multiplex PCR; TCRdb holds only in-frame clones, not every one. This sample carries around 1,900,000 clones, around 93% of them seen once, and the ten largest clones take about 1.7%. Trimming cost V 7 bases and J 3 bases, with 22 bases left between them. The CDR3 runs to 16 residues. CDR1 and CDR2 from the germline V gene are MDHEN and SYDVKM. This specimen comes from a study of shared clonotypes between healthy human individuals. General observations from the study: Memory subsets had estimated richness that was generally smaller than that of naive subsets.

Only CD45RO-negative cells positively selected for CCR7 counted as naive CD8 cells, so terminally differentiated effector memory CD45RA+ cells were excluded. The chain joins TRBV28 to TRBJ2-7; D gene unclear. This TCR was recovered from a young man in good health. Some clones in this sample may be carry-over from other donors' samples. What was sequenced was naive CD8+ T cells from PBMCs. The chain's CDR3 is CASTIRVARTHYEQYF. Written as DNA, the CDR3 is TGTGCCAGCACCATCCGGGTAGCCCGGACCCACTACGAGCAGTACTTC.